This entry features one T cell receptor beta chain sequence. The antigen remains undetermined. CDR1 is MNHEY, CDR2 SMNVEV, per germline (reference sequence). Deletions cut 3 bases from V and 8 bases from J, with 14 bases between. The CDR3 is 15 residues long. This specimen comes from a study of T-cell memory formation after mild COVID-19. Study in general: TCR clusters were mostly confined to one donor each.

Study-wide results and limits: There was no confirmation that second-wave clones peaking on day 37 were SARS-CoV-2 specific. Later expanders leaned CD4+, whereas day 15 to 85 contracting clones were balanced CD4/CD8. CD4+ contracting clones were found mainly in CM and EM, and CD8+ ones in EMRA.

MiXCR, run by TCRdb on the 5' RACE reads, gives a single entry per CDR3 protein. The table lists 75,000 to 95,000 distinct CDR3 sequences, about 15% of them singletons. The specimen sequenced was PBMCs or a T cell subset sorted from them (not recorded which). J is TRBJ1-6 and V is TRBV27; D is unclear. The TCR comes from a man between 18 and 29 years old who had mild COVID-19 (a few samples of this study predate the infection). Cell type and time point are not known. For the CDR3, the DNA is TGTGCCAGCAGTTTCGGGTTTCTCACGGATTCACCCCTCCACTTT. Its protein product is CASSFGFLTDSPLHF.